A single sample gave rise to the 22 T cell receptor beta chains below, sequenced in a study of regulatory T cells in long-lasting Graves disease. Researchers made TCR beta libraries by using iRepertoire HTBI primers and running Arm-PCR on CDR3 regions. A single record per CDR3 protein comes from TCRdb applying MiXCR to the multiplex PCR reads. The table lists about 560,000 distinct CDR3 sequences, about 15% of them singletons. Time point reported: newly diagnosed GD, antithyroid drugs for less than 3 months. The TCR library was made from RNA that had been extracted from PBMCs in TRIzol. This same sample was also part of a study on T cells in Graves' hyperthyroidism and ophthalmopathy.

Material: peripheral blood mononuclear cells (PBMCs), obtained at new diagnosis, from a patient treated with antithyroid drugs. These receptor sequences come from a man between 18 and 35 years old with Graves disease.

This clonotype was seen only once. A much larger clone differs by one base, so this may be a read error. This chain's CDR3 is CASSLGGRGAAVTYEQYF. For the CDR3, the DNA is TGTGCCAGCAGCTTAGGAGGTCGTGGCGCAGCGGTTACCTACGAGCAGTACTTC. This sequence joins TRBV7-9 and TRBJ2-7; D is perhaps TRBD2 (5 bases). The ends were cut back, 1 base at V and 2 bases at J, with 21 bases in the middle. The CDR3 loop spans 18 amino acids. Germline V gives CDR1 SEHNR, CDR2 FQNEAQ (reference sequence).

This clonotype appeared a few times. This chain uses TRBV27 with TRBJ2-7; D unclear. Germline CDR1 is MNHEY and CDR2 is SMNVEV (reference sequence). This CDR3 comprises 14 residues. Between the trimmed V and J ends, which lost 0 bases and 3 bases, there was a span of 9 bases. The CDR3 is CASSLSEKHYEQYF. The CDR3 nucleotides are TGTGCCAGCAGTTTATCAGAGAAGCACTACGAGCAGTACTTC.

At least ten counts were recorded for this clonotype. This rearrangement joins TRBV28 to TRBJ1-5; TRBD1 might be the D (5 bases). The ends were cut back, 11 bases at V and 5 bases at J, with 16 bases in the middle. Germline V gene lookup returns CDR1 MDHEN and CDR2 SYDVKM. The length of the CDR3 is 13 residues. This CDR3 reads CALGRGRDQPQHF. The CDR3 nucleotides read TGTGCCCTAGGACGGGGGAGAGATCAGCCCCAGCATTTT.

The rearrangement joins TRBV4-1 to TRBJ1-2; 9 bases align to TRBD1. CDR1 and CDR2 (germline): MGHRA, YSYEKL. Trimming removed 2 bases from V and 6 bases from J; junction bases left unmatched: 7. The CDR3 covers 15 residues. The CDR3 DNA follows: TGCGCCAGCAGCCAAACAGGGGGCGCAGGTGATGGCTACACCTTC. Translation: CASSQTGGAGDGYTF.

In this sample, this clonotype turned up many times. The V call is TRBV6-2 or TRBV6-3, the J call TRBJ1-2, with D perhaps matching TRBD1 (6 bases). The germline V and J ends were trimmed by 2 bases and 4 bases, with 14 bases remaining between them. There are 15 residues in the CDR3. Germline loops: CDR1 MNHEY, CDR2 SVGEGT. The CDR3 loop reads CASSYRAGDTYGYTF. For the CDR3, the DNA is TGTGCCAGCAGTTACAGAGCAGGGGACACCTATGGCTACACCTTC.

This clonotype has at least ten counts. The rearrangement links TRBV30 to TRBJ1-1; D not certain. CDR3 length: 13 amino acids. Germline loops: CDR1 GTSNPN, CDR2 SVGIG (reference sequence). V was pared by 3 bases and J by 7 bases, with 15 bases between. The chain's CDR3 is CAWRVASEFEAFF. CDR3 sequence (DNA): TGTGCCTGGAGGGTAGCCAGCGAGTTTGAAGCTTTCTTT. Combining the CDR3 with reference TRBV30 and TRBJ1-1 gives the whole variable domain SQTIHQWPATLVQPVGSPLSLECTVEGTSNPNLYWYRQAAGRGLQLLFYSVGIGQISSEVPQNLSASRPQDRQFILSSKKLLLSDSGFYLCAWRVASEFEAFFGQGTRLTVV.

Many counts were recorded for this clonotype. The chain joins TRBV13 to TRBJ2-1; 7 bases are a match to TRBD2. Germline V lookup: CDR1 PRHDT, CDR2 FYEKMQ (reference sequence). This CDR3 contains 13 residues. J gave up 7 bases and V 4 bases, and 4 bases lay outside the gene matches. CDR3 region: CASSWSGKNEQFF. In nucleotides, the CDR3 is TGTGCCAGCAGCTGGAGCGGGAAGAATGAGCAGTTCTTC.

The V and J genes are TRBV24-1 and TRBJ2-1; 9 bases map to TRBD2. The DNA end is a closer match to TRBJ2-5, so the J assignment may be wrong. CDR3 length: 15 residues. CDR1 and CDR2 (germline): KGHDR, SFDVKD. This CDR3 reads CATTRREGLGETQYF. The CDR3 DNA is TGTGCCACGACCCGGCGGGAGGGCCTCGGGGAGACCCAGTACTTC.

This clonotype was seen many times. This chain links TRBV7-6 with TRBJ2-1; D is ambiguous. The ends were cut back, 0 bases at V and 0 bases at J, with 12 bases in the middle. Per germline, CDR1 SGHVS and CDR2 FNYEAQ. This CDR3 contains 17 residues. The CDR3 here is CASSLATYRSSYNEQFF. In DNA form, the CDR3 reads TGTGCCAGCAGCTTAGCAACCTACCGGAGCTCCTACAATGAGCAGTTCTTC.

V usage is TRBV6-5 and J usage is TRBJ1-3, with D possibly matching TRBD1 (6 bases). The germline CDR1 and CDR2 sequences are MNHEY and SVGAGI. The CDR3 is 19 amino acids. V was pared by 2 bases and J by 0 bases, with 20 bases between. CDR3 loop: CASSYNSIGQSSSGNTIYF. CDR3 nucleotide sequence: TGTGCCAGCAGTTACAATTCTATCGGACAGTCGAGCTCTGGAAACACCATATATTTT.

This clonotype was detected many times. The chain has TRBV7-9 and TRBJ2-2; unclear D gene. The CDR3 consists of 14 residues. Per germline, CDR1 SEHNR and CDR2 FQNEAQ (reference sequence). Trimming pared 5 bases from V and 0 bases from J, leaving 7 bases between. The chain's CDR3 is CASSTTSNTGELFF. The CDR3 DNA follows: TGTGCCAGCAGCACAACCTCGAACACCGGGGAGCTGTTTTTT.

This clonotype was detected ten times or more. An end of the junction differs from the germline gene, which may be a read error. V gene TRBV5-1 combines with J gene TRBJ2-3; D not certain. CDR3 length: 11 residues. Germline CDR1 and CDR2: SGHRS and YFSETQ. This chain's CDR3 is CASSLEGNYTF. CDR3 coding DNA: TGCGCCAGCAGCTTGGAGGGTAACTACACCTTT. Together with reference TRBV5-1 and TRBJ2-3, the CDR3 gives the full variable domain: KAGVTQTPRYLIKTRGQQVTLSCSPISGHRSVSWYQQTPGQGLQFLFEYFSETQRNKGNFPGRFSGRQFSNSRSEMNVSTLELGDSALYLCASSLEGNYTFGPGTRLTVL.

This clonotype was counted ten times or more. The chain links TRBV6-1 to TRBJ2-3; 7 bases are shared with TRBD2. Germline V gene sequence: CDR1 MNHNS, CDR2 SASEGT. V lost 4 bases and J lost 0; bases outside the gene matches: 4. This CDR3 comprises 15 residues. The CDR3: CASSGLAGSTDTQYF. CDR3 in DNA: TGTGCCAGCAGTGGATTAGCGGGTAGCACAGATACGCAGTATTTT.

This chain joins TRBV15 and TRBJ1-1; maybe TRBD1 (5 bases). The CDR3 has 12 amino acids. Trimming removed 2 bases at V and 8 bases at J, with 9 bases between. Germline CDR1 LNHNV, CDR2 YYDKDF (reference sequence). The CDR3 region has the DNA TGTGCCACCAGCAGACCCTGGGGGGAAGCTTTCTTT. It is translated as CATSRPWGEAFF.

With regard to this clonotype: This may come from a read error, since a much larger clone is one base off. This sequence joins TRBV28 and TRBJ2-1; D is tentatively TRBD1 or TRBD2 (7 bases each). Germline assignment: CDR1 MDHEN and CDR2 SYDVKM. The CDR3 loop spans 12 amino acids. Trimming cost V 8 bases and J 12 bases, with 17 bases left between them. The CDR3 region has the DNA TGTGCCAGCCTTCAGGGGGAGGGTGGGCAGTTCTTC. Translated: CASLQGEGGQFF.

This chain connects TRBV29-1 to TRBJ1-2, with D maybe TRBD1 (6 bases). This CDR3 is 12 amino acids long. V was pared by 7 bases and J by 1 base, with 10 bases between. The germline V gene has CDR1 SQVTM and CDR2 ANQGSEA. CDR3 residues: CSGRDINYGYTF. The CDR3 coding sequence is TGCAGCGGCCGGGACATTAACTATGGCTACACCTTC.

In its sample, this clonotype was seen many times. The chain uses TRBV24-1 and TRBJ2-2; 8 bases fit TRBD1. CDR3 length: 16 residues. Looked up from germline, CDR1 is KGHDR and CDR2 is SFDVKD. V was clipped by 4 bases and J by 0 bases; unmatched bases: 3. The CDR3: CATSDYRGSNTGELFF. CDR3 DNA sequence: TGTGCCACCAGTGACTACAGGGGGTCGAACACCGGGGAGCTGTTTTTT.

This clonotype was recorded many times. The CDR3 DNA reads as TGTGCCAGCAGTTTTCGTGGTCTGGGGTTTAGCTCCTACGAGCAGTACTTC. This sequence encodes CASSFRGLGFSSYEQYF. The chain recombines TRBV28 with TRBJ2-7; no definite D call. Trimming removed 3 bases from V and 0 bases from J, with 18 bases in between. The CDR3 extends over 17 amino acids. CDR1 and CDR2 from the germline V gene are MDHEN and SYDVKM.

This clonotype was recorded many times. An end of the junction does not agree with germline; a read error may underlie this. The chain recombines TRBV13 with TRBJ2-7; the match to TRBD2 covers 7 bases. Germline assignment: CDR1 PRHDT and CDR2 FYEKMQ (reference sequence). The CDR3 totals 14 residues. The CDR3, as DNA: TGTGCCAGCAGCCTAGGACTAGGTTCCTACGAGCAGTACTTC. Translation gives CASSLGLGSYEQYF.

This clonotype was counted only a few times. The chain has TRBV6-1 and TRBJ2-3, with a possible D match to TRBD1 (6 bases). The CDR3 runs 14 residues. Germline V gives CDR1 MNHNS, CDR2 SASEGT. Trimming took off 5 bases at V and 2 bases at J, with 11 bases between the two ends. CDR3 nucleotides: TGTGCCAGCAGTAGCCGACAGGTCACAGATACGCAGTATTTT. Translating gives CASSSRQVTDTQYF.

The rearrangement joins TRBV5-4 to TRBJ2-5; the match to TRBD1 covers 9 bases. CDR1 is SGHNT and CDR2 is YYREEE in the germline V gene (reference sequence). The CDR3 has 14 residues. V was pared by 3 bases and J by 3 bases, with 3 bases of the junction left unmatched. The CDR3 bases are TGTGCCAGCAGCTCGACAGGGGGAGAAGAGACCCAGTACTTC. It specifies CASSSTGGEETQYF. The full variable domain, rest sourced from reference TRBV5-4 and TRBJ2-5, is ETGVTQSPTHLIKTRGQQVTLRCSSQSGHNTVSWYQQALGQGPQFIFQYYREEENGRGNFPPRFSGLQFPNYSSELNVNALELDDSALYLCASSSTGGEETQYFGPGTRLLVL.

The V gene is TRBV4-1, the J gene TRBJ2-7; the D is unclear. This CDR3 has 14 amino acids. Trimming took 1 base from V and 2 from J, leaving 9 bases between them. CDR1 is MGHRA, CDR2 YSYEKL, per germline. The CDR3 is CASSQAAATYEQYF. CDR3 coding DNA: TGCGCCAGCAGCCAAGCTGCGGCCACCTACGAGCAGTACTTC.